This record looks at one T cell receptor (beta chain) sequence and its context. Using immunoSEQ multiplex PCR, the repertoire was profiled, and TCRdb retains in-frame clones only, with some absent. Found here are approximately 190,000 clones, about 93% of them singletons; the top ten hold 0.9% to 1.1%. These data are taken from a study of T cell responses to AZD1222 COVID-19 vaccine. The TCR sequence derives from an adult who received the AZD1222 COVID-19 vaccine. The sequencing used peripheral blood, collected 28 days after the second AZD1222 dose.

The CDR3: CASSQEVVRRWDSPLHF. As DNA, the CDR3 is TGTGCCAGCAGCCAAGAAGTGGTCAGGCGCTGGGATTCACCCCTCCACTTT. V usage is TRBV3-1 (or the pseudogene TRBV3-2) and J usage is TRBJ1-6; no definite D call. The CDR3 length is 17 residues. V dropped 0 bases and J dropped 8 bases, with 17 bases sitting between them. CDR1 and CDR2 from the germline V gene are LGHDT and YNNKEL (reference sequence).